This record looks at one T cell receptor (beta chain) sequence and its context. Its antigen is unknown. The source of the sample is a study of T cell responses to AZD1222 COVID-19 vaccine. The wider study: The analysis combined second doses at about 4 or about 12 weeks.

Data came from immunoSEQ multiplex PCR; TCRdb stores just in-frame clones and leaves some out. The sample lists over 85,000 clones; 87% were seen once. This CDR3 has 13 amino acids. Germline values: CDR1 SGHDT, CDR2 YYEEEE. Trimming removed 4 bases from V and 8 bases from J, with 15 bases in between. Study observations and caveats: Reportedly, close to half of spike-specific TCRs are directed against unmutated variant regions.

The source material was peripheral blood, sampled on day 0 of AZD1222 vaccination. This sequence was found in an adult in good health. The chain carries TRBV5-6 and TRBJ1-2, with D unclear. The CDR3 DNA sequence: TGTGCCAGCAGCCTGGGGTCCGGGTACGGCTACACCTTC. Translated, it gives CASSLGSGYGYTF.